Each of the 4 T cell receptor beta chains below was sequenced from the same sample in a study of Ad26.COV2.S vaccination and SARS-CoV-2 variants. Some clones are missing from TCRdb's copy, which holds only in-frame ones; the method was immunoSEQ multiplex PCR. The sample consists of more than 300,000 clones, about 87% of them appearing once. Specified treatment: about 20 received Ad26.COV2.S at low or high dose, single or two shots; 5 received placebo; per-sample allocation not given. Sampling was done on day 63 after the first vaccine or placebo injection. The source was peripheral blood, collected in a trial of Ad26.COV2.S vaccine versus placebo. The receptor source for this set is a person between 18 and 60 years old who received the Ad26.COV2.S COVID-19 vaccine or a placebo.

This clone occurred a few times. The chain links TRBV2 to TRBJ2-6; D call uncertain. This CDR3 spans 14 amino acids. Germline values: CDR1 SNHLY, CDR2 FYNNEI. Trimming stripped 8 bases from V and 0 bases from J, with 8 bases between. CDR3 in DNA: TGTGCCAGCCTCAGGCCCTCTGGGGCCAACGTCCTGACTTTC. This translates into CASLRPSGANVLTF.

The chain links TRBV5-1 to TRBJ1-1, with no clear D. Germline-derived CDR1 and CDR2 are SGHRS and YFSETQ. The CDR3 extends over 14 amino acids. The V and J ends lost 0 bases and 1 base respectively, with 7 bases between them. CDR3 sequence (DNA): TGCGCCAGCAGCTTGGCAATGGGGAACACTGAAGCTTTCTTT. Translated, it gives CASSLAMGNTEAFF.

The V and J genes are TRBV19 and TRBJ1-1; 9 positions match TRBD1. This CDR3 comprises 14 residues. Germline V lookup: CDR1 LNHDA, CDR2 SQIVND (reference sequence). V shed 4 bases, J shed 5 bases, and the junction held 5 bases outside the gene matches. The CDR3 DNA reads TGTGCCAGTAGTAGAGGACAGGGGCGGACTGAAGCTTTCTTT. Translated: CASSRGQGRTEAFF.

Notes on this clone: Other nucleotide sequences in the sample specify the same CDR3. This chain connects TRBV6-4 to TRBJ2-3; 15 bases are shared with TRBD2. V lost 4 bases to trimming and J lost 1 base; unmatched junction nucleotides: 0. The germline V gene has CDR1 MRHNA and CDR2 SNTAGT. CDR3 length equals 16 residues. This CDR3 reads CASSGTSGGGTDTQYF. The CDR3 DNA sequence: TGTGCCAGCAGTGGGACTAGCGGGGGGGGCACAGATACGCAGTATTTT.